This passage covers 27 T cell receptor beta chains from one sample sequenced in a study of T cell responses to AZD1222 COVID-19 vaccine. Assay: immunoSEQ multiplex PCR; the TCRdb copy retains only in-frame clones and omits some. Altogether about 130,000 clones are present, over 75% being singletons, with the ten largest covering roughly 7.4%. The sequenced sample was peripheral blood, obtained on day 0 of AZD1222 vaccination. These receptors originate from an adult in good health.

This clone was observed a handful of times. V gene TRBV7-9 combines with J gene TRBJ1-3; the D gene is possibly TRBD1 (6 bases). This CDR3 has 14 amino acids. The V end lost 10 bases, the J end lost 4 bases, and 17 bases lay between the germline ends. Germline CDR1 reads SEHNR; CDR2 reads FQNEAQ (reference sequence). The CDR3, as DNA: TGTGCCACCCCTCTGGGGGCAGGGGGAAACACCATATATTTT. Its protein is CATPLGAGGNTIYF.

The chain couples TRBV5-1 to TRBJ1-5, with D perhaps matching TRBD1 (5 bases). Germline V CDR1 and CDR2: SGHRS, YFSETQ. This CDR3 region has 14 residues. V was trimmed by 0 bases and J by 6 bases, leaving 10 bases between them. CDR3 amino acids: CASSLEAGRQPQHF. CDR3 DNA: TGCGCCAGCAGCTTGGAGGCGGGGCGTCAGCCCCAGCATTTT.

The chain uses TRBV7-9 and TRBJ1-5, with D unclear. From germline, CDR1 is SEHNR and CDR2 FQNEAQ (reference sequence). Trimming removed 1 base from V and 4 bases from J, with 8 bases in between. The CDR3 is made up of 14 amino acids. The CDR3 reads CASSLGPNNQPQHF. CDR3 bases: TGTGCCAGCAGCTTAGGTCCGAATAATCAGCCCCAGCATTTT.

The rearrangement uses TRBV7-9 and TRBJ1-6; the match to TRBD1 covers 9 bases. Germline V gene data show CDR1 as SEHNR and CDR2 as FQNEAQ (reference sequence). The CDR3 is 14 amino acids. Trimming at V came to 7 bases and at J to 8 bases, leaving 6 bases not matched to a gene. This CDR3 is CASTVGQGDSPLHF. In nucleotides, the CDR3 is TGTGCCAGCACTGTGGGACAGGGAGATTCACCCCTCCACTTT.

The chain joins TRBV6-5 to TRBJ1-5, with 7 bases identical to TRBD1. Germline-derived CDR1 and CDR2 are MNHEY and SVGAGI. This CDR3 comprises 15 residues. Germline trimming cut 6 bases from V and 1 base from J; bases unmatched to any gene: 6. For the CDR3, the DNA is TGTGCCAGCAGGACGGGACAGTCGAGCAATCAGCCCCAGCATTTT. Translation: CASRTGQSSNQPQHF.

The chain uses TRBV12-3 or TRBV12-4 and TRBJ1-5; TRBD1 matches 7 bases. The CDR3 totals 13 residues. V shed 4 bases and J 6 bases; nucleotides not matched to a gene: 3. CDR3 amino acids: CASSSRGGQPQHF. DNA for the CDR3: TGTGCCAGCAGTTCCAGGGGGGGTCAGCCCCAGCATTTT.

The chain is built from TRBV6-4 and TRBJ2-5; D not certain. Germline V gene sequence: CDR1 MRHNA, CDR2 SNTAGT. This CDR3 is 11 amino acids long. Between the trimmed V and J ends, which lost 8 bases and 2 bases, there was a span of 6 bases. The CDR3 loop is CASPAQETQYF. In DNA, the CDR3 is TGTGCCAGCCCGGCTCAAGAGACCCAGTACTTC.

This chain uses TRBV18 with TRBJ1-6; possible D gene TRBD1, 6 bases. The CDR3 contains 16 residues. The V gene lost 2 bases and the J gene lost 7 bases, with 15 bases spanning the gap. Per germline, CDR1 KGHSH and CDR2 LQKENI. CDR3 sequence reads: CASSPGGLSANSPLHF. As DNA, the CDR3 is TGTGCCAGCTCACCAGGGGGCTTAAGCGCGAATTCACCCCTCCACTTT.

The V and J genes are TRBV27 and TRBJ2-2; maybe TRBD1 (6 bases). The CDR3 contains 16 residues. Germline CDR1 MNHEY, CDR2 SMNVEV (reference sequence). The germline V and J ends were trimmed by 1 base and 5 bases, with 14 bases remaining between them. The CDR3 here is CASSLWGQGKTGELFF. CDR3 in DNA: TGTGCCAGCAGTTTATGGGGACAAGGGAAAACCGGGGAGCTGTTTTTT.

This chain links TRBV6-5 with TRBJ2-5; 7 nucleotides line up with TRBD1. The CDR3 covers 14 residues. Trimming took 6 bases from V and 0 from J; bases not matched to a gene: 4. From germline, CDR1 is MNHEY and CDR2 SVGAGI. The CDR3 DNA is TGTGCCAGCAGCGTGGGACAGCACCAAGAGACCCAGTACTTC. This encodes CASSVGQHQETQYF.

The rearrangement uses TRBV28 and TRBJ2-6; D uncertain. The length of the CDR3 is 17 residues. Trimming stripped 3 bases from V and 2 bases from J, with 14 bases between. Germline CDR1 reads MDHEN; CDR2 reads SYDVKM. The CDR3 DNA follows: TGTGCCAGCAGTTTGGGAAACACACTTACTGGGGCCAACGTCCTGACTTTC. It specifies CASSLGNTLTGANVLTF.

V is TRBV3-1 (or the pseudogene TRBV3-2) and J is TRBJ2-3; TRBD2 might be the D (5 bases). CDR1 LGHDT and CDR2 YNNKEL come from the germline V gene (reference sequence). The CDR3 spans 13 residues. Deletions cut 4 bases from V and 5 bases from J, with 10 bases between. CDR3 coding DNA: TGTGCCAGCAGCCCCGGACGGGGAGATACGCAGTATTTT. Translating gives CASSPGRGDTQYF.

The V gene is TRBV27, the J gene TRBJ1-6, with D unresolved. Germline CDR1 is MNHEY and CDR2 is SMNVEV (reference sequence). V was pared by 5 bases and J by 7 bases, with 15 bases between. The CDR3 contains 15 residues. The CDR3 DNA is TGTGCCAGCAGTGAAACCATGTCAGGAAATTCACCCCTCCACTTT. It specifies CASSETMSGNSPLHF.

V and J are TRBV28 and TRBJ1-5, with 7 positions matching TRBD1. The V and J ends lost 2 bases and 6 bases, in that order; junction bases with no gene match: 13. The CDR3 consists of 17 residues. The germline CDR1 and CDR2 sequences are MDHEN and SYDVKM. CDR3 loop: CASSLKTGRLLGQPQHF. The CDR3 bases are TGTGCCAGCAGTTTAAAGACAGGGCGGTTATTGGGTCAGCCCCAGCATTTT. The full variable domain, completed using reference TRBV28 and TRBJ1-5, is DVKVTQSSRYLVKRTGEKVFLECVQDMDHENMFWYRQDPGLGLRLIYFSYDVKMKEKGDIPEGYSVSREKKERFSLILESASTNQTSMYLCASSLKTGRLLGQPQHFGDGTRLSIL.

This clone was seen only once. Other DNA variants within this sample encode the same CDR3. The J gene is TRBJ2-2, the V gene TRBV7-3; no clear D gene. The CDR3 consists of 14 residues. Trimming stripped 5 bases from V and 1 base from J, with 8 bases between. Germline CDR1 SGHTA, CDR2 FQGTGA. The CDR3 DNA is TGTGCCAGCAGCCCGGACGGGAACACCGGGGAGCTGTTTTTT. Encoded protein: CASSPDGNTGELFF.

The V gene is TRBV5-1, the J gene TRBJ2-1; 8 bases are shared with TRBD2. The germline gives CDR1 SGHRS, CDR2 YFSETQ. CDR3 length: 14 residues. With V trimmed by 0 bases and J by 4 bases, 0 bases remained unmatched. CDR3 bases: TGCGCCAGCAGCTTGGGACTAGCGTACAATGAGCAGTTCTTC. It yields the protein CASSLGLAYNEQFF.

The chain joins TRBV30 to TRBJ1-5; D call uncertain. V shed 2 bases and J shed 0 bases, with 5 bases lying between them. Germline CDR1 and CDR2: GTSNPN and SVGIG (reference sequence). The CDR3 runs to 13 residues. CDR3: CAWSTDSNQPQHF. CDR3 bases: TGTGCCTGGAGTACAGATAGCAATCAGCCCCAGCATTTT.

The rearrangement uses TRBV6-5 and TRBJ2-7; 9 bases match TRBD2. The CDR3 has 15 residues. Germline lookup yields CDR1 MNHEY and CDR2 SVGAGI. The junction had 10 bases not matched to a gene; V was cut back by 5 bases and J by 5 bases. CDR3 coding DNA: TGTGCCAGCAGTCTTAATAGCGGGAGACGGGACGAGCAGTACTTC. Its protein is CASSLNSGRRDEQYF.

The chain employs TRBV9 and TRBJ1-2; 9 bases align to TRBD1. CDR3 length equals 15 residues. The V and J ends lost 2 bases and 6 bases, in that order; junction bases with no gene match: 8. The V gene's germline CDR1 is SGDLS and CDR2 YYNGEE. The CDR3 loop is CASSVTGDRVDGYTF. Here the CDR3 DNA reads TGTGCCAGCAGCGTTACTGGGGACAGGGTTGATGGCTACACCTTC.

This clone appeared a single time. The chain recombines TRBV7-9 with TRBJ2-5; weak D call: TRBD2 (7 bases). Germline CDR1 reads SEHNR; CDR2 reads FQNEAQ (reference sequence). The CDR3 has 16 residues. Between the trimmed V and J ends, which lost 3 bases and 2 bases, there was a span of 16 bases. CDR3 bases: TGTGCCAGCAGCTTGTTCCCGGGGGGCCATCAAGAGACCCAGTACTTC. Translating it yields CASSLFPGGHQETQYF.

J is TRBJ2-2 and V is TRBV5-1; D is unresolved. CDR3 size: 14 residues. The V gene lost 2 bases and the J gene lost 4 bases, with 9 bases spanning the gap. Germline CDR1 SGHRS, CDR2 YFSETQ. The CDR3 here is CASSLLTLTGELFF. The CDR3 nucleotides are TGCGCCAGCAGCTTACTAACTCTCACCGGGGAGCTGTTTTTT.

J is TRBJ1-3 and V is TRBV12-3 or TRBV12-4; D not resolved. CDR3 length: 11 amino acids. V lost 7 bases, J lost 4 bases, and 5 bases lay in between. Here the CDR3 reads CASTGGNTIYF. CDR3 DNA: TGTGCCAGCACCGGAGGAAACACCATATATTTT.

V gene TRBV5-6 combines with J gene TRBJ1-1, with unresolved D. This CDR3 has 13 residues. Germline lookup yields CDR1 SGHDT and CDR2 YYEEEE. Deletions cut 2 bases from V and 6 bases from J, with 11 bases between. The CDR3 DNA follows: TGTGCCAGCAGCTTAGTAGGGCTCGCTGAAGCTTTCTTT. It encodes CASSLVGLAEAFF.

This clone was detected a few times. Written as DNA, the CDR3 is TGTGCCTGGAAGAAGTCTGGAAACACCATATATTTT. Protein product: CAWKKSGNTIYF. The V and J genes are TRBV30 and TRBJ1-3; D remains ambiguous. Per germline, CDR1 GTSNPN and CDR2 SVGIG (reference sequence). The CDR3 contains 12 residues. V lost 4 bases to trimming and J lost 1 base, with 5 bases between them.

This clone showed up just once. The chain uses TRBV30 and TRBJ1-2, with a possible D match to TRBD1 (6 bases). CDR3 length: 12 amino acids. Germline CDR1 is GTSNPN and CDR2 is SVGIG (reference sequence). V was shortened by 2 bases and J by 7 bases, with 11 bases between the two germline ends. This CDR3 is CAWSREGGGYTF. The CDR3 nucleotides read TGTGCCTGGAGTAGAGAAGGGGGTGGCTACACCTTC.

The gene calls are TRBV5-3 and TRBJ2-7; D call uncertain. TRBV5-3 is labeled an ORF, and its function is uncertain. This CDR3 spans 11 amino acids. The V and J ends lost 1 base and 5 bases respectively, with 4 bases between them. CDR3 nucleotides: TGTGCCAGAAGCTTGAGGAACGAGCAGTACTTC. Amino acids: CARSLRNEQYF.

Comment on this clone: This CDR3 is also generated by other DNA sequences in the sample. The chain recombines TRBV18 with TRBJ2-7, with D uncertain. This CDR3 has 13 residues. V lost 0 bases, J lost 4 bases, and 7 bases lay in between. Germline V gene sequence: CDR1 KGHSH, CDR2 LQKENI. DNA of the CDR3: TGTGCCAGCTCACCACCCACAGTGTACGAGCAGTACTTC. Encoded protein: CASSPPTVYEQYF.